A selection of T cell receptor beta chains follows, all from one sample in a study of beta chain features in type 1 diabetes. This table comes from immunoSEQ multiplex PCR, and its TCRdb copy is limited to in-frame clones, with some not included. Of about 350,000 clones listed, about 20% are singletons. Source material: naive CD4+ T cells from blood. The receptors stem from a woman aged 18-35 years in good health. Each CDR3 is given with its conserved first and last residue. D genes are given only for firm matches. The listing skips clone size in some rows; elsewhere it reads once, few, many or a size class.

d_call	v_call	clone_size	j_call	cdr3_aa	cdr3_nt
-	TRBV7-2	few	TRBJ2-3	CASSLVSDTQYF	TGTGCCAGCAGCTTAGTATCAGATACGCAGTATTTT
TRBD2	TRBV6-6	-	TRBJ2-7	CASSYGTMQANREQYF	TGTGCCAGCAGTTACGGGACTATGCAGGCGAACCGCGAGCAGTACTTC
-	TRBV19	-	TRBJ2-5	CASSPETAYQETQYF	TGTGCCAGTAGTCCCGAGACAGCGTACCAAGAGACCCAGTACTTC
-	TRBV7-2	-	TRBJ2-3	CASSPGANTQYF	TGTGCCAGCAGCCCAGGTGCGAATACGCAGTATTTT
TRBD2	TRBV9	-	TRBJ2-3	CASSVRGSGSTDTQYF	TGTGCCAGCAGCGTACGCGGGAGCGGAAGCACAGATACGCAGTATTTT
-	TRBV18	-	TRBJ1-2	CASSPVSARGLYGYTF	TGTGCCAGCTCACCGGTGTCAGCAAGGGGACTCTATGGCTACACCTTC
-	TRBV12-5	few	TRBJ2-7	CASGLAREQYF	TGTGCTAGTGGTTTAGCTCGGGAGCAGTACTTC
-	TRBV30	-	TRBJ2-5	CAWSVPGFRAGTQYF	TGTGCCTGGAGTGTACCGGGGTTTAGAGCCGGGACCCAGTACTTC
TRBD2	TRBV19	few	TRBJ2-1	CASRRGGGEQFF	TGTGCCAGTAGGCGGGGGGGCGGTGAGCAGTTCTTC
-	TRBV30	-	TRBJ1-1	CAWSQVNTEAFF	TGTGCCTGGAGTCAGGTAAACACTGAAGCTTTCTTT
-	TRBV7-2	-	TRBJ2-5	CASSFQGSETQYF	TGTGCCAGCAGCTTCCAGGGTTCAGAGACCCAGTACTTC
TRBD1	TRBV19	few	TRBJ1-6	CASSHQGQGNSPLHF	TGTGCCAGTAGTCACCAGGGACAGGGGAATTCACCCCTCCACTTT
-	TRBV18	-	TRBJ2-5	CASSPPGLQETQYF	TGTGCCAGCTCACCCCCAGGCCTTCAAGAGACCCAGTACTTC
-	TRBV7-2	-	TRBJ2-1	CASTLGRSSYNEQFF	TGTGCCAGCACCCTAGGGAGGAGCTCCTACAATGAGCAGTTCTTC